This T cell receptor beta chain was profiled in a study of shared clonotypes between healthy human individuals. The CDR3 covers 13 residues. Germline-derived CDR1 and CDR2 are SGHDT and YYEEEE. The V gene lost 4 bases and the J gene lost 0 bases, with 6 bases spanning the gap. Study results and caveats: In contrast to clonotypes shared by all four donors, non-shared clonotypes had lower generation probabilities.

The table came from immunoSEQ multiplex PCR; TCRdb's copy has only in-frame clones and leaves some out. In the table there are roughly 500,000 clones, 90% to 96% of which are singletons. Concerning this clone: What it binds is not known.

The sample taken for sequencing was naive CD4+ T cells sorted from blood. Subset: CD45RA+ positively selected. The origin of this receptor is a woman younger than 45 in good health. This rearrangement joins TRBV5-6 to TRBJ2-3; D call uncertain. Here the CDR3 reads CASSAQSTDTQYF. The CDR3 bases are TGTGCCAGCAGCGCGCAGAGCACAGATACGCAGTATTTT.